This paragraph reports one T cell receptor beta chain. The antigen remains undetermined. The data are from a study of CD8 T cell repertoires and HIV-1 epitope variants. This CDR3 spans 14 amino acids. Germline CDR1 SGHTS, CDR2 YDEGEE. V lost 0 bases and J 2 bases, leaving 9 bases between the germline ends. Some clones are missing from TCRdb's copy, which holds only in-frame ones; the method was immunoSEQ multiplex PCR. The sample contains about 4,600 clones, roughly three fifths of which appear only once. This sequence originates from a male donor with HIV. The chain uses TRBV5-8 and TRBJ2-7; the D is unclear. The sample taken for sequencing was cultured CD8+ T cells derived from PBMCs. CDR3 region: CASSLGQATYEQYF. DNA of the CDR3: TGTGCCAGCAGCTTGGGGCAGGCCACCTACGAGCAGTACTTC.